These T cell receptor beta chains were read from a single sample in a study of T cells in Graves' hyperthyroidism and ophthalmopathy. TCRdb reprocessed the multiplex PCR reads with MiXCR, giving one entry per CDR3 protein. The repertoire includes 600,000 or so distinct CDR3 sequences, around 15% of them detected once, and less than 4.5% sits in the top ten. What was sequenced was blood. The receptor source for this set is a woman aged 25 to 39 with Graves' hyperthyroidism. Both conserved end residues are part of each CDR3.

V,J,CDR3
TRBV5-1,TRBJ1-6,CASSWTVNRGSPLHF
TRBV4-1,TRBJ2-5,CASSQDQGRYETQYF
TRBV10-2,TRBJ2-5,CASSDGEQETQYF
TRBV7-9,TRBJ1-6,CASSLTVDNSPLHF
TRBV10-3,TRBJ1-1,CAISPRQNTEAFF
TRBV10-3,TRBJ2-2,CAATGTASTGELFF
TRBV4-3,TRBJ2-7,CASSQGEGFSYEQYF
TRBV7-3,TRBJ1-5,CASSAAPDQPQHF
TRBV7-2,TRBJ1-2,CASSVSKNYGYTF
TRBV5-5,TRBJ2-7,CASSRAGATYEQYF
TRBV13,TRBJ2-7,CASSFLNSYEQYF
TRBV19,TRBJ2-7,CASSAFNLKILLLYYEQYF
TRBV14,TRBJ2-7,CASSPRLYSGRYEQYF
TRBV6-1,TRBJ2-1,CASRVSETLEQFF
TRBV4-1,TRBJ2-1,CASSYSGTGERFF
TRBV7-2,TRBJ2-5,CASSLVFGRETQYF